Each of the 5 T cell receptor beta chains below was sequenced from the same sample in a study of T cell repertoires in cytomegalovirus infection. TCRdb passed the reads through MiXCR, listing each CDR3 protein once. There are about 110,000 distinct CDR3 sequences in the sample; approximately 28% occur only once, and 81% lies in the top ten. Antigens for these TCRs are unknown. The specimen comprised CD8+ T cells from cultured PBMCs, sampled from culture after CMV antigen stimulation. The receptors were gathered from a human donor in good health (CMV status not recorded). Some clones in this sample may be carry-over from other donors' samples.

This CDR3 is CASSLGEQFF. The CDR3 DNA is TGTGCCAGCAGCTTAGGTGAGCAGTTCTTC. The genes are TRBV7-9 and TRBJ2-1; no definite D call. With 1 base removed from V and 9 bases from J, the gap between germline ends came to 1 base. The germline gives CDR1 SEHNR, CDR2 FQNEAQ (reference sequence). There are 10 residues in the CDR3.

The chain joins TRBV11-2 to TRBJ1-1, with 8 bases matching TRBD1. In germline, CDR1 is SGHAT, CDR2 FQNNGV. CDR3 size: 15 residues. Trimming removed 2 bases from V and 5 bases from J; junction bases left unmatched: 7. The CDR3 region is CASSLLTGAGTEAFF. The CDR3 DNA reads TGTGCCAGCAGCTTATTGACAGGGGCTGGGACTGAAGCTTTCTTT.

This clonotype was observed many times. This chain connects TRBV7-8 to TRBJ2-7, with D possibly matching TRBD1 (6 bases). V lost 6 bases, J lost 1 base, and 13 bases lay in between. CDR1 and CDR2 from the germline V gene are SGHVS and FQNEAQ. This CDR3 is 14 amino acids long. The CDR3 coding sequence is TGTGCCAGCAGACCAGGGGCGGAGTCCTACGAGCAGTACTTC. Its protein is CASRPGAESYEQYF.

This clonotype has a handful of counts. The chain links TRBV7-6 to TRBJ1-4; D gene unclear. Germline CDR1 and CDR2: SGHVS and FNYEAQ. CDR3 length equals 13 residues. The V gene lost 7 bases and the J gene lost 6 bases, with 12 bases spanning the gap. CDR3 sequence (DNA): TGTGCCAGCATGGGAGGTCCTGATGAAAAACTGTTTTTT. Amino acid sequence: CASMGGPDEKLFF.

The chain joins TRBV4-1 to TRBJ1-2; D is unresolved. The CDR3 is 14 residues long. The V gene's germline CDR1 is MGHRA and CDR2 YSYEKL. V shed 0 bases and J shed 2 bases, with 7 bases lying between them. The DNA of the CDR3 is TGCGCCAGCAGCCAAGAAGAAGACAACTATGGCTACACCTTC. It translates to CASSQEEDNYGYTF.